The 14 T cell receptor beta chains below were found in one sample sequenced in a study of shared clonotypes between healthy human individuals. Sequencing was performed with immunoSEQ multiplex PCR; in TCRdb, only in-frame clones are kept and a portion is missing. The sample contains about 1.5 million clones, 96% of which appear only once. Sequencing was done on a sample of naive CD4+ T cells sorted from blood. The subset here: CD45RA+ positively selected. Every receptor here comes from a man aged 25 to 40 in good health.

Written as DNA, the CDR3 is TGTGCCAGCACCTACAGGAGCTCCTACGAGCAGTACTTC. Translation gives CASTYRSSYEQYF. The V gene is TRBV21-1, the J gene TRBJ2-7; the table's D call, TRBD1, was not checked against the DNA. TRBV21-1 is reported as a pseudogene. This CDR3 comprises 13 residues.

The gene calls are TRBV28 and TRBJ1-2; D unresolved. This CDR3 spans 15 amino acids. CDR1 and CDR2 from the germline V gene are MDHEN and SYDVKM. The ends were cut back, 5 bases at V and 4 bases at J, with 17 bases in the middle. The chain's CDR3 is CASSLDTVAGYGYTF. CDR3 coding DNA: TGTGCCAGCAGTCTCGACACGGTGGCGGGCTATGGCTACACCTTC.

This chain uses TRBV5-4 with TRBJ1-3; D call uncertain. The germline V gene has CDR1 SGHNT and CDR2 YYREEE (reference sequence). The CDR3 consists of 15 residues. The V end lost 0 bases, the J end lost 4 bases, and 11 bases lay between the germline ends. The CDR3: CASSLAIGYGNTIYF. In DNA, the CDR3 is TGTGCCAGCAGCTTGGCCATAGGGTACGGAAACACCATATATTTT.

This rearrangement joins TRBV5-1 to TRBJ2-7; 8 nucleotides align to TRBD2. This CDR3 has 14 amino acids. Losses at the gene ends were 5 bases for V and 0 bases for J; bases not matched to a gene: 4. From germline, CDR1 is SGHRS and CDR2 YFSETQ. CDR3 coding DNA: TGCGCCAGCAGAGAGCGGGAGTCCTCCTACGAGCAGTACTTC. As protein: CASRERESSYEQYF.

This chain connects TRBV7-9 to TRBJ2-1, with TRBD2 matching 9 bases. The J segment lost 5 bases and the V segment lost 6 bases, leaving 8 bases of the junction unmatched. Germline CDR1 is SEHNR and CDR2 is FQNEAQ (reference sequence). CDR3 size: 15 residues. The DNA for the CDR3 is TGTGCCAGCAGTAAGGCGGGAGGGTCCCACAATGAGCAGTTCTTC. Translated, it gives CASSKAGGSHNEQFF. The whole variable domain, filled in from reference TRBV7-9 and TRBJ2-1, reads DTGVSQNPRHKITKRGQNVTFRCDPISEHNRLYWYRQTLGQGPEFLTYFQNEAQLEKSRLLSDRFSAERPKGSFSTLEIQRTEQGDSAMYLCASSKAGGSHNEQFFGPGTRLTVL.

This chain links TRBV28 with TRBJ1-1; possible D gene TRBD1, 5 bases. Per the germline V gene, CDR1 is MDHEN and CDR2 is SYDVKM. V was pared by 6 bases and J by 1 base, with 18 bases between. This CDR3 is 16 amino acids long. The CDR3 reads CASSSVFGTENTEAFF. CDR3 DNA sequence: TGTGCCAGCAGCTCCGTTTTCGGGACGGAGAACACTGAAGCTTTCTTT.

V usage is TRBV19 and J usage is TRBJ2-1; D is possibly TRBD1 (6 bases). Germline-derived CDR1 and CDR2 are LNHDA and SQIVND (reference sequence). The CDR3 length is 16 residues. V dropped 4 bases and J dropped 6 bases, with 19 bases sitting between them. CDR3 loop: CASSNTGNPPSNEQFF. CDR3 nucleotides: TGTGCCAGTAGTAACACAGGGAATCCACCCAGCAATGAGCAGTTCTTC.

The chain couples TRBV7-9 to TRBJ1-6; D is undetermined. Germline lookup yields CDR1 SEHNR and CDR2 FQNEAQ (reference sequence). CDR3 length equals 13 residues. The ends were cut back, 3 bases at V and 4 bases at J, with 4 bases in the middle. As DNA, the CDR3 is TGTGCCAGCAGCTTGGTTTATAATTCACCCCTCCACTTT. Translating gives CASSLVYNSPLHF.

This rearrangement joins TRBV9 to TRBJ2-7, with TRBD2 as a possible D gene (5 bases). Germline V gene sequence: CDR1 SGDLS, CDR2 YYNGEE. V shed 1 base and J shed 6 bases, with 17 bases lying between them. The CDR3 is made up of 15 amino acids. The CDR3 region is CASSVSLGLEGEQYF. The CDR3, as DNA: TGTGCCAGCAGCGTATCACTAGGGCTGGAAGGCGAGCAGTACTTC.

Note on this clone: The junction and the germline gene differ at one end; a read error may be behind it. The rearrangement joins TRBV28 to TRBJ1-3, with D possibly TRBD1 on 5 matching bases. In germline, CDR1 is MDHEN, CDR2 SYDVKM. The CDR3 is 14 amino acids. CDR3 protein: CASSLWAGTHTIYF. Here the CDR3 DNA reads TGTGCCAGCAGCTTATGGGCAGGGACCCACACCATATATTTT.

This rearrangement joins TRBV28 to TRBJ1-5, with TRBD1 matching over 7 bases. This CDR3 is 13 amino acids long. Germline V gene sequence: CDR1 MDHEN, CDR2 SYDVKM. V trimming: 6 bases; J trimming: 9 bases; junction bases outside the gene matches: 8. The CDR3 spells CASRMGQRMPQHF. The CDR3 DNA is TGTGCCAGCAGAATGGGACAGAGAATGCCCCAGCATTTT.

This chain connects TRBV27 to TRBJ2-1, with 9 bases that match TRBD2. The V gene's germline CDR1 is MNHEY and CDR2 SMNVEV (reference sequence). The CDR3 loop spans 19 amino acids. After removal of 6 bases from V and 4 bases from J, the junction contained 19 bases not matched to a gene. CDR3 in amino acids: CASSPLRGGRARLYNEQFF. CDR3 DNA sequence: TGTGCCAGCAGCCCTCTCAGGGGCGGGAGGGCTCGTTTATACAATGAGCAGTTCTTC.

The gene calls are TRBV5-1 and TRBJ2-7; TRBD2 matches 8 bases. Germline trimming cut 0 bases from V and 6 bases from J; bases unmatched to any gene: 17. The CDR3 sequence is 18 residues long. Germline CDR1 SGHRS, CDR2 YFSETQ. In nucleotides, the CDR3 is TGCGCCAGCAGCTTGGACCCAGGTGGGGCGGGAGGCGCGGGCGAGCAGTACTTC. It translates to CASSLDPGGAGGAGEQYF.

The chain has TRBV4-3 and TRBJ2-3, with D unresolved. Germline-derived CDR1 and CDR2 are LGHNA and YSLEER. CDR3 length equals 14 residues. V was trimmed by 0 bases and J by 2 bases, leaving 6 bases between them. The CDR3 DNA sequence: TGCGCCAGCAGCCAAGATCGGTACACAGATACGCAGTATTTT. The encoded protein is CASSQDRYTDTQYF.